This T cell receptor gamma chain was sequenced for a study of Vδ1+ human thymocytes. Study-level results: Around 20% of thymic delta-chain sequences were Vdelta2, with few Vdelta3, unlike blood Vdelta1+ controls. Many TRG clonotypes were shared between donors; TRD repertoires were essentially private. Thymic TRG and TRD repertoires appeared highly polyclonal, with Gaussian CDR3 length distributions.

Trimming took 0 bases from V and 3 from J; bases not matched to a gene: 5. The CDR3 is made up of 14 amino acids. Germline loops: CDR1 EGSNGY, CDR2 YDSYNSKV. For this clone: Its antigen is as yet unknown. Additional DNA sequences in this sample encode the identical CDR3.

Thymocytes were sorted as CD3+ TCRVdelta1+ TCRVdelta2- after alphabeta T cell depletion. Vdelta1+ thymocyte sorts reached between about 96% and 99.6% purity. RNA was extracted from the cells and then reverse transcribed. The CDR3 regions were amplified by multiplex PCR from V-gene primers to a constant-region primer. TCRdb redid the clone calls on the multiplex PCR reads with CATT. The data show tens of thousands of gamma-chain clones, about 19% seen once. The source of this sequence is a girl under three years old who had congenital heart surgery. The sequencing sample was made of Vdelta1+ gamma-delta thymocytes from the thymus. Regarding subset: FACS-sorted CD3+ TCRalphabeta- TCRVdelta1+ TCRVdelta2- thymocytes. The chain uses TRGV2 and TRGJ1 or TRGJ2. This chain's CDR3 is CATWDGQRYYKKLF. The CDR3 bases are TGTGCCACCTGGGACGGGCAGCGTTATTATAAGAAACTCTTT.